These 3 T cell receptor beta chains share one sample of origin, sequenced in a study of a mutant IDH1 vaccine in newly diagnosed glioma. The time point was: week 35, safety follow-up. With topical imiquimod, each dose of the vaccine consisted of 300 ug of mutant IDH1 20-mer peptide. No cognate antigen is known for these TCRs. Measured with immunoSEQ multiplex PCR; TCRdb has only the in-frame clones, and not every one. The table lists tens of thousands of clones, about four fifths of them singletons. This specimen was PBMCs, taken from a glioma patient whose treatment included an IDH1 peptide vaccine. These receptors all come from a man aged 40-49 years with glioma. Some clones in this sample may be carry-over from other donors' samples.

The chain links TRBV11-3 to TRBJ2-2, with TRBD1 matching 7 bases. In germline, CDR1 is SGHNT, CDR2 YENEEA. The CDR3 length is 16 residues. Trimming cost V 5 bases and J 3 bases; bases outside gene matches: 9. In DNA, the CDR3 is TGTGCCAGCAGCCTACAAGGGGGCCCATACACCGGGGAGCTGTTTTTT. Protein: CASSLQGGPYTGELFF.

This chain uses TRBV5-4 with TRBJ2-4; D is perhaps TRBD1 (5 bases). This CDR3 spans 14 amino acids. Looked up from germline, CDR1 is SGHNT and CDR2 is YYREEE (reference sequence). Trimming removed 4 bases from V and 5 bases from J, with 13 bases in between. The chain's CDR3 is CASSRDRTQNIQYF. The CDR3 DNA sequence: TGTGCCAGCAGCCGCGACAGAACTCAAAACATTCAGTACTTC.

The CDR3: CASSVEMAPSHEQFF. CDR3 in DNA: TGTGCCAGCAGCGTAGAAATGGCACCCAGCCACGAGCAGTTCTTC. The gene calls are TRBV9 and TRBJ2-1; D not resolved. Germline-derived CDR1 and CDR2 are SGDLS and YYNGEE. Trimming removed 0 bases at V and 10 bases at J, with 17 bases between. This CDR3 contains 15 residues.